These 13 T cell receptor beta chains came from one sample sequenced in a study of cytomegalovirus exposure and HLA in healthy donors. Primers: 60 Vbeta forward and 13 Jbeta reverse. Profiled with immunoSEQ multiplex PCR; TCRdb holds only in-frame clones, not every one. The repertoire has tens of thousands of clones, approximately 61% of them found once; the top ten carry roughly 20%. The sample taken for sequencing was PBMCs. These receptors all come from a man aged 45-65 years in good health and CMV-seropositive.

The chain combines TRBV2 with TRBJ2-5, with a possible D match to TRBD1 (5 bases). The CDR3 loop spans 16 amino acids. Trimming shortened V by 3 bases and J by 4 bases, and 18 bases separated the two germline ends. CDR1 is SNHLY and CDR2 is FYNNEI in the germline V gene. The CDR3 region has the DNA TGTGCCAGCAGTGAGCAGGGAATGCGGATGTCAGAGACCCAGTACTTC. It codes for CASSEQGMRMSETQYF.

The table lists this clone with a few counts. The chain couples TRBV29-1 to TRBJ2-1; weak D call: TRBD1 (6 bases). This CDR3 region has 18 residues. Between the trimmed V and J ends, which lost 6 bases and 2 bases, there was a span of 26 bases. Germline V gene sequence: CDR1 SQVTM, CDR2 ANQGSEA. CDR3 DNA sequence: TGCAGCGTCCGGGGTCTCACGGACAGCCCTAGGGCCTACAATGAGCAGTTCTTC. Its translation: CSVRGLTDSPRAYNEQFF.

The chain is built from TRBV5-6 and TRBJ2-5; perhaps TRBD2 as D (7 bases). CDR3 size: 14 residues. Trimming removed 2 bases at V and 2 bases at J, with 10 bases between. Germline-derived CDR1 and CDR2 are SGHDT and YYEEEE. The CDR3 DNA follows: TGTGCCAGCAGCTTAGGGGGGGAGCAAGAGACCCAGTACTTC. It translates to CASSLGGEQETQYF.

This chain joins TRBV5-1 and TRBJ2-5, with TRBD2 matching over 7 bases. After removal of 4 bases from V and 1 base from J, the junction contained 10 bases not matched to a gene. CDR1 and CDR2 from the germline V gene are SGHRS and YFSETQ. The CDR3 contains 16 residues. In DNA, the CDR3 is TGCGCCAGCAGCCCTACCCTAGCGGTGAGCCAAGAGACCCAGTACTTC. Translated, it gives CASSPTLAVSQETQYF.

In its sample, this clone was seen once. The rearrangement joins TRBV27 to TRBJ2-1; TRBD1 might be the D (5 bases). V lost 6 bases and J lost 4, with 13 bases in between. The CDR3 covers 14 residues. The germline V gene encodes CDR1 MNHEY and CDR2 SMNVEV (reference sequence). The CDR3 nucleotides are TGTGCCAGCAGCCCCCGGACATTTTACAATGAGCAGTTCTTC. This gives the protein CASSPRTFYNEQFF.

This clone turned up a few times. This rearrangement joins TRBV14 to TRBJ1-5; D may be TRBD1 (6 bases). In germline, CDR1 is SGHDN, CDR2 FVKESK. The CDR3 consists of 14 residues. Trimming removed 4 bases at V and 3 bases at J, with 10 bases between. The CDR3 here is CASSRGQPNQPQHF. The CDR3 nucleotides are TGTGCCAGCAGCCGCGGACAGCCCAATCAGCCCCAGCATTTT.

The chain recombines TRBV5-1 with TRBJ2-5; 9 positions agree with TRBD1. V lost 3 bases to trimming and J lost 1 base; unmatched junction nucleotides: 4. CDR1 and CDR2 (germline): SGHRS, YFSETQ. The CDR3 has 15 residues. The CDR3 nucleotides read TGCGCCAGCAGCTACCGGGACAGGGCCCAAGAGACCCAGTACTTC. It codes for CASSYRDRAQETQYF.

This clone was counted between two and nine times. The J gene is TRBJ2-7, the V gene TRBV7-3; 9 bases agree with TRBD1. The V and J ends lost 4 bases and 7 bases, in that order; junction bases with no gene match: 5. This CDR3 has 13 amino acids. The germline V gene has CDR1 SGHTA and CDR2 FQGTGA. CDR3 amino acids: CASSSQGAEEQYF. The CDR3 DNA follows: TGTGCCAGCAGCTCACAGGGGGCGGAAGAGCAGTACTTC.

The chain recombines TRBV29-1 with TRBJ2-1; the match to TRBD2 covers 9 bases. The V gene end was trimmed by 3 bases and the J gene end by 0 bases; junction bases not matched to a gene: 6. CDR3 length equals 16 residues. The germline V gene has CDR1 SQVTM and CDR2 ANQGSEA. The CDR3 loop is CSVELLAGSSYNEQFF. DNA for the CDR3: TGCAGCGTTGAGCTCCTAGCGGGGAGCTCCTACAATGAGCAGTTCTTC.

The CDR3 is CAISGSTVPYGYTF. CDR3 DNA: TGTGCCATCAGTGGAAGCACAGTTCCTTATGGCTACACCTTC. The chain carries TRBV10-3 and TRBJ1-2, with D hard to call. Trimming removed 4 bases from V and 5 bases from J, with 14 bases in between. The CDR3 is 14 amino acids. Germline V gene lookup returns CDR1 ENHRY and CDR2 SYGVKD.

This sequence joins TRBV7-8 and TRBJ2-7; 12 nucleotides match TRBD2. The CDR3 contains 16 residues. The trim removed 3 bases at V and 8 bases at J, leaving 11 bases unmatched. Germline loops: CDR1 SGHVS, CDR2 FQNEAQ. This CDR3 is CASSFDPGLAGPKQYF. The CDR3 nucleotides read TGTGCCAGCAGCTTTGATCCGGGACTAGCGGGCCCCAAGCAGTACTTC.

The rearrangement links TRBV5-1 to TRBJ2-7; TRBD2 agrees at 12 bases. Losses at the gene ends were 5 bases for V and 4 bases for J; bases not matched to a gene: 4. Germline CDR1 SGHRS, CDR2 YFSETQ. This CDR3 has 14 residues. The CDR3 is CASRPGTSGYEQYF. CDR3 nucleotides: TGCGCCAGCAGACCCGGGACTAGCGGGTACGAGCAGTACTTC.

V and J are TRBV5-1 and TRBJ2-2; the match to TRBD2 covers 12 bases. The junction had 4 bases not matched to a gene; V was cut back by 3 bases and J by 7 bases. The CDR3 totals 15 residues. Germline V lookup: CDR1 SGHRS, CDR2 YFSETQ. CDR3 protein: CASSSSGRADGELFF. In nucleotides, the CDR3 is TGCGCCAGCAGCTCTAGCGGGAGGGCGGACGGGGAGCTGTTTTTT. The complete variable domain, with remaining parts taken from reference TRBV5-1 and TRBJ2-2, reads KAGVTQTPRYLIKTRGQQVTLSCSPISGHRSVSWYQQTPGQGLQFLFEYFSETQRNKGNFPGRFSGRQFSNSRSEMNVSTLELGDSALYLCASSSSGRADGELFFGEGSRLTVL.